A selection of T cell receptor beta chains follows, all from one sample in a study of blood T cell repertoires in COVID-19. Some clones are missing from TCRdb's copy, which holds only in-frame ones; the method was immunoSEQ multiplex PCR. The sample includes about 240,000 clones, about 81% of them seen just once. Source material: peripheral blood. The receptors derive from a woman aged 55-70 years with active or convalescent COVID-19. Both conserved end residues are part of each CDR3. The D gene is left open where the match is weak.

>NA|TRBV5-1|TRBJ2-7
CASSLDQGSYEQYF
TGCGCCAGCAGCTTGGACCAGGGATCCTACGAGCAGTACTTC
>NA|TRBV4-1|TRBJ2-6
CASSPSVLVLSGANVLTF
TGCGCCAGCAGCCCCAGCGTTCTTGTCCTCTCTGGGGCCAACGTCCTGACTTTC
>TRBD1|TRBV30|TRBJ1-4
CAWKRGQGFATNEKLFF
TGTGCCTGGAAAAGGGGACAGGGGTTTGCAACTAATGAAAAACTGTTTTTT
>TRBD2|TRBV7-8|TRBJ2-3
CASSLVGGFRPSEAQYF
TGTGCCAGCAGCTTAGTGGGGGGGTTTCGGCCTTCGGAGGCGCAGTATTTT
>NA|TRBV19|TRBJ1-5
CASSIDWGDQPQHF
TGTGCCAGTAGTATAGATTGGGGGGATCAGCCCCAGCATTTT
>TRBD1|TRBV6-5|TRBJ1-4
CASRNWGQAEKLFF
TGTGCCAGCAGGAACTGGGGACAGGCTGAAAAACTGTTTTTT
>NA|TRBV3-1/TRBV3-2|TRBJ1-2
CASSQFSSGTNYGYTF
TGTGCCAGCAGCCAATTTAGTTCAGGGACAAACTATGGCTACACCTTC
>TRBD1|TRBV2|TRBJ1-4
CASREGAANEKLFF
TGTGCCAGCAGGGAGGGGGCGGCTAATGAAAAACTGTTTTTT
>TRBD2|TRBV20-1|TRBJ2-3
CSASAPGLAGTNTDTQYF
TGCAGTGCTAGTGCCCCGGGACTAGCGGGAACCAACACAGATACGCAGTATTTT
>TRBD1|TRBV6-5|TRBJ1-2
CASSQGQTNYGYTF
TGTGCCAGCAGCCAGGGACAGACGAACTATGGCTACACCTTC
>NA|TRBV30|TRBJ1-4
CAWSPLGGLSEKLFF
TGTGCCTGGAGTCCTCTCGGGGGGCTAAGTGAAAAACTGTTTTTT